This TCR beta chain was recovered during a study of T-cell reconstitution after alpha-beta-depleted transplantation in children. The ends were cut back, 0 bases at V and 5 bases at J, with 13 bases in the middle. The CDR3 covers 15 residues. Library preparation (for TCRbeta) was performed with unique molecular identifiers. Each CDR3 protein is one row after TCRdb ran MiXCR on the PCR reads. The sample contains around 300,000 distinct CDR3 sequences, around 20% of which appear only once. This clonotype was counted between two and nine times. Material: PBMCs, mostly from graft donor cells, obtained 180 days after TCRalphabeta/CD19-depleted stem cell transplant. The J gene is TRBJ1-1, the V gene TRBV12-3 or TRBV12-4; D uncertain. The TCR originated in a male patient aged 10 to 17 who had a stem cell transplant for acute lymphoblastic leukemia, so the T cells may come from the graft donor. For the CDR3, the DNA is TGTGCCAGCAGTTTAGCGGGCGGATTGGAGACTGAAGCTTTCTTT. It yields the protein CASSLAGGLETEAFF.